The 27 T cell receptor beta chains below all came from one sample that was sequenced in a study of Graves' ophthalmopathy and Graves' hyperthyroidism. Researchers took RNA transcripts and amplified TCR beta CDR3 regions from them. Investigators did first-round RT-PCR with HTBI primers, then second-round multiplex PCR. MiXCR, run by TCRdb on the multiplex PCR reads, gives a single entry per CDR3 protein. The table records roughly 60,000 distinct CDR3 sequences, less than 65% of them present only once. The sequenced sample consisted of peripheral blood. The receptors come from an adult woman with Graves' ophthalmopathy.

Details on this clonotype: The junction and the germline gene differ at one end; a read error may be behind it. The rearrangement joins TRBV7-2 to TRBJ2-6; 7 nucleotides match TRBD1. Per germline, CDR1 SGHTA and CDR2 FQGNSA. The CDR3 runs 13 residues. The CDR3 DNA is TGTGCCAGCAGCTACAGGGGAGTGAACACTGAAGCTTTC. Protein sequence: CASSYRGVNTEAF.

This chain joins TRBV20-1 and TRBJ2-1; 8 bases fit TRBD2. Losses at the gene ends were 6 bases for V and 7 bases for J; bases not matched to a gene: 17. The germline gives CDR1 DFQATT, CDR2 SNEGSKA (reference sequence). CDR3 length: 16 amino acids. This CDR3 is CSASRTRGGSRNEQFF. CDR3 coding DNA: TGCAGTGCCAGCCGGACGCGCGGGGGGTCCCGGAATGAGCAGTTCTTC.

This clonotype was counted at least ten times. The chain couples TRBV19 to TRBJ1-4; no clear D. Germline V gene lookup returns CDR1 LNHDA and CDR2 SQIVND (reference sequence). The V end was cut by 3 bases, the J end by 0 bases, with 14 bases between. The CDR3 extends over 17 amino acids. In nucleotides, the CDR3 is TGTGCCAGTAGTATGCGGCGCCCACGGGCAACTAATGAAAAACTGTTTTTT. It specifies CASSMRRPRATNEKLFF.

This sequence joins TRBV7-9 and TRBJ2-3, with 7 bases that match TRBD2. CDR3 size: 14 residues. Looked up from germline, CDR1 is SEHNR and CDR2 is FQNEAQ (reference sequence). Germline trimming cut 0 bases from V and 5 bases from J; bases unmatched to any gene: 2. The CDR3 DNA is TGTGCCAGCAGCTTAGCGGGGGGGAGAGATACGCAGTATTTT. Protein: CASSLAGGRDTQYF.

This clonotype was seen at least ten times. V usage is TRBV7-3 and J usage is TRBJ2-1, with D perhaps being TRBD1 or TRBD2 (5 bases each). V shed 4 bases and J shed 4 bases, with 11 bases lying between them. The CDR3 covers 14 residues. CDR1 is SGHTA and CDR2 is FQGTGA in the germline V gene. The CDR3 loop reads CASSSRDHYNEQFF. The CDR3 DNA reads TGTGCCAGCAGCTCCCGGGACCATTACAATGAGCAGTTCTTC.

The sample holds many counts of this clonotype. The rearrangement uses TRBV19 and TRBJ2-7; D unclear. The germline CDR1 and CDR2 sequences are LNHDA and SQIVND (reference sequence). This CDR3 is built from 14 residues. V was trimmed by 5 bases and J by 5 bases, leaving 16 bases between them. CDR3 DNA: TGTGCCAGTAGTTTGGGTCAGCTCGACCACGAGCAGTACTTC. It yields the protein CASSLGQLDHEQYF.

This clonotype was seen ten or more times. V and J are TRBV7-9 and TRBJ1-4; 7 nucleotides agree with TRBD1. Trimming removed 4 bases from V and 7 bases from J; junction bases left unmatched: 9. This CDR3 comprises 15 residues. CDR1 and CDR2 (germline): SEHNR, FQNEAQ (reference sequence). DNA of the CDR3: TGTGCCAGCAGCTCAGGGGCAGGGGGTTTTGAAAAACTGTTTTTT. Protein: CASSSGAGGFEKLFF.

This clonotype was counted ten times or more. The rearrangement links TRBV5-6 to TRBJ2-7; D unresolved. Trimming took off 3 bases at V and 0 bases at J, with 7 bases between the two ends. The CDR3 is 13 residues long. Germline-derived CDR1 and CDR2 are SGHDT and YYEEEE. CDR3 sequence: CASSYGPSYEQYF. The CDR3, as DNA: TGTGCCAGCAGCTATGGACCCTCCTACGAGCAGTACTTC.

The chain couples TRBV10-3 to TRBJ2-4; the D gene is possibly TRBD2 (6 bases). V lost 0 bases and J 3 bases, leaving 6 bases between the germline ends. From germline, CDR1 is ENHRY and CDR2 SYGVKD. The CDR3 loop spans 14 amino acids. CDR3 nucleotide sequence: TGTGCCATCAGTGAGTCCGGGAGCAAAAACATTCAGTACTTC. This translates into CAISESGSKNIQYF.

The chain has TRBV29-1 and TRBJ2-7; TRBD2 agrees at 11 bases. The V segment lost 3 bases and the J segment 6 bases; nucleotides outside the gene matches: 4. The CDR3 is 13 residues long. From germline, CDR1 is SQVTM and CDR2 ANQGSEA. The CDR3 protein is CSVETSGTGEQYF. The CDR3 DNA follows: TGCAGCGTTGAGACTAGCGGGACAGGCGAGCAGTACTTC.

At least ten counts were recorded for this clonotype. The chain links TRBV9 to TRBJ2-3, with 11 bases identical to TRBD2. The length of the CDR3 is 15 residues. The germline gives CDR1 SGDLS, CDR2 YYNGEE. Losses at the gene ends were 4 bases for V and 2 bases for J; bases not matched to a gene: 3. This CDR3 is CASSYSGRDTDTQYF. Here the CDR3 DNA reads TGTGCCAGCAGCTATAGCGGGAGGGACACAGATACGCAGTATTTT.

A remark on this clonotype: One end of the junction is discordant with germline, which a read error may explain. The chain couples TRBV19 to TRBJ2-3; D is tentatively TRBD1 or TRBD2 (5 bases each). CDR1 and CDR2 from the germline V gene are LNHDA and SQIVND (reference sequence). CDR3 size: 13 residues. The CDR3 region is CANSSGRRNTQYF. In DNA form, the CDR3 reads TGTGCCAATAGTTCGGGACGTCGGAATACGCAGTATTTT.

This clonotype was seen many times. The chain has TRBV28 and TRBJ2-7; no clear D gene. This CDR3 region has 13 residues. The germline gives CDR1 MDHEN, CDR2 SYDVKM. V lost 6 bases and J 3 bases, leaving 12 bases between the germline ends. The CDR3 protein is CASSQNPGYEQYF. In nucleotides, the CDR3 is TGTGCCAGCAGCCAAAATCCGGGCTACGAGCAGTACTTC. Based on the CDR3 plus reference TRBV28 and TRBJ2-7, the full variable domain is DVKVTQSSRYLVKRTGEKVFLECVQDMDHENMFWYRQDPGLGLRLIYFSYDVKMKEKGDIPEGYSVSREKKERFSLILESASTNQTSMYLCASSQNPGYEQYFGPGTRLTVT.

This clonotype was counted many times. The chain employs TRBV28 and TRBJ2-7, with D perhaps TRBD2 (6 bases). CDR1 is MDHEN, CDR2 SYDVKM, per germline. V was cut by 5 bases and J by 4 bases, with 9 bases left in between. The CDR3 loop spans 12 amino acids. The CDR3 DNA reads as TGTGCCAGCAGTCTAGGGAGGTACGAGCAGTACTTC. Protein sequence: CASSLGRYEQYF.

By proportion, this clonotype is medium-sized. The J gene is TRBJ2-3, the V gene TRBV24-1, with 11 bases matching TRBD2. V lost 4 bases to trimming and J lost 6 bases; unmatched junction nucleotides: 2. This CDR3 is 14 amino acids long. Germline assignment: CDR1 KGHDR and CDR2 SFDVKD. CDR3 sequence: CATSETSGTDTQYF. CDR3 in DNA: TGTGCCACCAGTGAGACTAGCGGGACTGATACGCAGTATTTT.

The rearrangement links TRBV24-1 to TRBJ1-4; the D is unclear. CDR1 is KGHDR, CDR2 SFDVKD, per germline. This CDR3 spans 17 amino acids. V shed 0 bases and J shed 10 bases, with 20 bases lying between them. CDR3 nucleotide sequence: TGTGCCACCAGTGATTTGGCGTTGAGGATTGCACGGCGAAAACTGTTTTTT. Residues: CATSDLALRIARRKLFF.

The genes are TRBV30 and TRBJ2-7; D is unclear. Trimming shortened V by 5 bases and J by 5 bases, and 10 bases separated the two germline ends. Germline CDR1 and CDR2: GTSNPN and SVGIG (reference sequence). CDR3 size: 11 residues. The CDR3 reads CAWARPNEQYF. CDR3 nucleotides: TGTGCCTGGGCCAGACCCAACGAGCAGTACTTC.

The J gene is TRBJ1-1, the V gene TRBV5-1, with a weak D call TRBD1 (6 bases). Germline lookup yields CDR1 SGHRS and CDR2 YFSETQ. The V gene lost 4 bases and the J gene lost 8 bases, with 12 bases spanning the gap. The CDR3 is made up of 12 amino acids. Here the CDR3 DNA reads TGCGCCAGCAGCATTGACAGGACAGAAGCTTTCTTT. Translating gives CASSIDRTEAFF.

The rearrangement links TRBV5-1 to TRBJ1-2; D uncertain. With 0 bases removed from V and 9 bases from J, the gap between germline ends came to 9 bases. The CDR3 extends over 12 amino acids. Germline V CDR1 and CDR2: SGHRS, YFSETQ. CDR3 in DNA: TGCGCCAGCAGCTTGGGACTAGCGAGCTACACCTTC. Amino acid sequence: CASSLGLASYTF.

The chain employs TRBV10-3 and TRBJ1-1, with D possibly matching TRBD1 (6 bases). Trimming removed 0 bases at V and 1 base at J, with 6 bases between. This CDR3 has 14 residues. Looked up from germline, CDR1 is ENHRY and CDR2 is SYGVKD. CDR3 bases: TGTGCCATCAGTGAGTCACAGGGGAACACTGAAGCTTTCTTT. Amino acid sequence: CAISESQGNTEAFF.

This clonotype was recorded many times. The chain couples TRBV7-9 to TRBJ2-3; 14 bases agree with TRBD2. Germline V CDR1 and CDR2: SEHNR, FQNEAQ (reference sequence). CDR3 length: 15 residues. V shed 4 bases, J shed 5 bases, and the junction held 2 bases outside the gene matches. CDR3 nucleotide sequence: TGTGCCAGCAGCTCCGGGACTAGCGGGAGAGATACGCAGTATTTT. Protein product: CASSSGTSGRDTQYF.

This clonotype was picked up many times. The chain couples TRBV7-8 to TRBJ2-1; 10 bases agree with TRBD2. Germline-derived CDR1 and CDR2 are SGHVS and FQNEAQ. This CDR3 spans 17 amino acids. V lost 3 bases, J lost 6 bases, and 11 bases stayed unmatched. CDR3 sequence (DNA): TGTGCCAGCAGCTTCCTTAAACTAGCGGGGCTTTCCAATGAGCAGTTCTTC. Translating it yields CASSFLKLAGLSNEQFF.

About this clonotype itself: At one end, the junction sequence differs from germline, possibly due to a read error. The V and J genes are TRBV24-1 and TRBJ1-6; no clear D gene. CDR1 is KGHDR and CDR2 is SFDVKD in the germline V gene. This CDR3 comprises 15 residues. CDR3 bases: TGTGCCACCAGTGATCCGATGACAACGAATTCACTCCTCCACTTT. This gives the protein CATSDPMTTNSLLHF.

Ten or more counts support this clonotype. The chain has TRBV30 and TRBJ1-2; TRBD1 is a possible D gene (5 bases). The germline CDR1 and CDR2 sequences are GTSNPN and SVGIG (reference sequence). Trimming took off 1 base at V and 4 bases at J, with 19 bases between the two ends. The CDR3 runs to 16 residues. CDR3 DNA: TGTGCCTGGAGTGACGAACAGGCCGCAGGAGGCTATGGCTACACCTTC. Its translation is CAWSDEQAAGGYGYTF.

This clonotype was seen at least ten times. The J gene is TRBJ1-6, the V gene TRBV3-1; D remains ambiguous. Per germline, CDR1 LGHDT and CDR2 YNNKEL (reference sequence). V lost 4 bases to trimming and J lost 10 bases, with 11 bases between them. There are 13 residues in the CDR3. CDR3 coding DNA: TGTGCCAGCAGCCTTGAACGGAGATCACCCCTCCACTTT. Amino acids: CASSLERRSPLHF.

The chain joins TRBV9 to TRBJ1-2; TRBD1 is a possible D gene (5 bases). V was cut by 3 bases and J by 6 bases, with 15 bases left in between. The CDR3 runs 14 residues. The germline V gene encodes CDR1 SGDLS and CDR2 YYNGEE. The CDR3 DNA reads TGTGCCAGCAGCGCCTCAGGGAGGGTCCATGGCTACACCTTC. It is translated as CASSASGRVHGYTF. The variable domain in full, with the rest retrieved from reference TRBV9 and TRBJ1-2, is DSGVTQTPKHLITATGQRVTLRCSPRSGDLSVYWYQQSLDQGLQFLIQYYNGEERAKGNILERFSAQQFPDLHSELNLSSLELGDSALYFCASSASGRVHGYTFGSGTRLTVV.

This clonotype was seen repeatedly, ten times or more. Since a much larger clone is just one base distant, this may be a read error. The rearrangement joins TRBV2 to TRBJ1-2, with a tentative D call TRBD1 (5 bases). The ends were cut back, 11 bases at V and 5 bases at J, with 15 bases in the middle. In germline, CDR1 is SNHLY, CDR2 FYNNEI. The CDR3 has 12 residues. The CDR3 here is CACTQGGYGYTF. CDR3 bases: TGTGCCTGCACCCAGGGAGGATATGGCTACACCTTC.